The clone carrying this TCR beta chain occurred many times. The entry originates in a study of spatial heterogeneity in lung cancer. The wider study: Sequence detection consistently recorded a greater number of beta-chain than alpha-chain sequences. Raw sequencing reads included, on average, more than 8.5 appearances of each unique TCR and UMI combination.

The time point denotes: sample taken at primary tumor resection. TCR cDNA molecules each carried a unique molecular identifier. Via MiXCR, TCRdb re-called the 5' RACE reads, giving one row per CDR3 protein. The sample yields 45,000 to 55,000 distinct CDR3 sequences, about 5.8% seen once. Germline CDR1 and CDR2: LGHDT and YNNKEL (reference sequence). The length of the CDR3 is 14 residues. V was cut by 4 bases and J by 4 bases, with 13 bases left in between. Sequences were derived from PBMCs, sampled at surgery. The V call is TRBV3-1, the J call TRBJ1-2; D is unclear. The receptor was derived from a male donor with early-stage non-small cell lung cancer. The CDR3 sequence: CASSRKMDVYGYTF. CDR3 coding DNA: TGTGCCAGCAGCCGAAAGATGGACGTCTATGGCTACACCTTC.